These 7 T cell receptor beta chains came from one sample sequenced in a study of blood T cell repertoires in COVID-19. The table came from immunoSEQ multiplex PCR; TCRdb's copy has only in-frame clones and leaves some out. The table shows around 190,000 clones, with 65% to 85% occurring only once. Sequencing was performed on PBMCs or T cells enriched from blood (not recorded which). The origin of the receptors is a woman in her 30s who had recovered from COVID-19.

The DNA of the CDR3 is TGTGCCAGCACTTCCGGGACAGGGTACTTCGAGCAGTACGTC. Amino acids: CASTSGTGYFEQYV. V gene TRBV28 combines with J gene TRBJ2-7; TRBD1 agrees at 9 bases. CDR1 is MDHEN, CDR2 SYDVKM, per germline. This CDR3 comprises 14 residues. Trimming at V came to 7 bases and at J to 6 bases, leaving 10 bases not matched to a gene.

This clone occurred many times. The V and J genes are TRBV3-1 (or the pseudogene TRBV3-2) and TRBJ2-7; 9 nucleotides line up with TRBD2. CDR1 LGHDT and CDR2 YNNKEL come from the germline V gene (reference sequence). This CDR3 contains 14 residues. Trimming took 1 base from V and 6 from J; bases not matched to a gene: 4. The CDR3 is CASSQVAGVGEQYF. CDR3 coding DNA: TGTGCCAGCAGCCAAGTAGCGGGAGTAGGCGAGCAGTACTTC.

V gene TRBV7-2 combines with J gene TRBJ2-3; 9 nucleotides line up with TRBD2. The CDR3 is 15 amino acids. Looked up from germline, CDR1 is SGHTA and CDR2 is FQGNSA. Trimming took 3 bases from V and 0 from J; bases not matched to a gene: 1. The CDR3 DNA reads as TGTGCCAGCAGCTTGACTAGCGGTAGCACAGATACGCAGTATTTT. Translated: CASSLTSGSTDTQYF.

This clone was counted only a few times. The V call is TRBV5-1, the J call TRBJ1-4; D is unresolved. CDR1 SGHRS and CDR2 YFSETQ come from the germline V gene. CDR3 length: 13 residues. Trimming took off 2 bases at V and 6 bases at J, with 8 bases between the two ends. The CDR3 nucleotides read TGCGCCAGCAGCTTTTTGTCGGATGAAAAACTGTTTTTT. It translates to CASSFLSDEKLFF.

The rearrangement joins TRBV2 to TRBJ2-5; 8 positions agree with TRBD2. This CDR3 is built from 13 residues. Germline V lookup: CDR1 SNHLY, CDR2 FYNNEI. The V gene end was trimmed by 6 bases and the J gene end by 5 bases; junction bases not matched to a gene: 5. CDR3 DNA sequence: TGTGCCAGCAGGTACGGGAGGGATGAGACCCAGTACTTC. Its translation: CASRYGRDETQYF.

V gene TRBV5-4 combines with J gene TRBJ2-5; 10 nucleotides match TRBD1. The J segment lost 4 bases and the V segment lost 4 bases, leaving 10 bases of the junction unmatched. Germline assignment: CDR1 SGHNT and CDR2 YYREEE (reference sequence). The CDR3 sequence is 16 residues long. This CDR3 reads CASSGAKTGGSETQYF. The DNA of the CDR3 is TGTGCCAGCAGCGGGGCGAAGACAGGGGGCTCAGAGACCCAGTACTTC.

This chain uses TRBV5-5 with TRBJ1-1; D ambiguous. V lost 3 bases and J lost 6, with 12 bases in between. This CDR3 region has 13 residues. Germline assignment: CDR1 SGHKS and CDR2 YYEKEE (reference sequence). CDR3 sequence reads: CASSSPYSAEAFF. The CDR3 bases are TGTGCCAGCAGCTCCCCCTATTCCGCTGAAGCTTTCTTT.